The sequence of this T cell receptor beta chain was determined in a study of regulatory T cells in long-lasting Graves disease. Study as a whole: Persistent Graves' disease meant over 5 years of antithyroid drugs with positive TSH receptor antibodies. Overall study results and limits: Not thyroid tissue but only peripheral blood was studied. Lower TCR diversity characterized persistent Graves' patients relative to newly diagnosed patients.

Worth noting for this clonotype: As yet, its antigen is unknown.

Arm-PCR of CDR3 regions and iRepertoire HTBI primers were used to build TCR beta libraries. MiXCR, run by TCRdb on the multiplex PCR reads, gives a single entry per CDR3 protein. The data hold 300,000 to 500,000 distinct CDR3 sequences, with less than 25% observed a single time. Time point reported: persistent/refractory GD, antithyroid drugs over 5 years with positive TRAb. Preparation of the TCR library used RNA extracted from PBMCs. J was trimmed by 6 bases and V by 7 bases; bases with no gene match: 13. The length of the CDR3 is 15 residues. The germline V gene has CDR1 SGHRS and CDR2 YFSETQ. The sample in question was peripheral blood mononuclear cells (PBMCs), obtained when the disease was refractory, from a patient treated with antithyroid drugs. This clonotype was obtained from a female donor with Graves disease. The chain uses TRBV5-1 and TRBJ1-2; TRBD1 matches 9 bases. The CDR3 DNA sequence: TGCGCCAGCCGACTGGCCGGGACAGGGCGGGATGGCTACACCTTC. This gives the protein CASRLAGTGRDGYTF.